Included here is one TCR beta chain sequence, with context. As yet, its antigen is unknown. CDR1 is SGHKS, CDR2 YYEKEE, per germline (reference sequence). The V gene lost 7 bases and the J gene lost 1 base, with 9 bases spanning the gap. The CDR3 contains 14 residues. Recipients boosted at about 4 weeks or about 12 weeks are pooled. These data come from a study of T cell responses to AZD1222 COVID-19 vaccine. Study results and caveats: As reported, nearly half of all spike-specific TCRs target variant regions that are unmutated. Donor demographics were predominantly white British with a female majority; clonal diversity may be underestimated.

Measured with immunoSEQ multiplex PCR; TCRdb has only the in-frame clones, and not every one. Among some 83,000 clones listed, about nine tenths were seen once. This material consisted of peripheral blood, taken 28 days after the second AZD1222 dose. This receptor was identified in an adult who received the AZD1222 COVID-19 vaccine. The chain uses TRBV5-5 and TRBJ2-6; weak D call: TRBD2 (5 bases). As DNA, the CDR3 is TGTGCCAGCGGCTCGGGATCTGGGGCCAACGTCCTGACTTTC. It specifies CASGSGSGANVLTF.